Included here is one T cell receptor beta chain sequence, with context. This specimen belongs to a study of T cell responses to AZD1222 COVID-19 vaccine. This CDR3 has 17 residues. V was pared by 0 bases and J by 5 bases, with 18 bases between. Germline V CDR1 and CDR2: SGDLS, YYNGEE. The assay was immunoSEQ multiplex PCR, and TCRdb's table has in-frame clones only and misses some. The table has around 100,000 clones, less than 95% seen once. The sample consisted of peripheral blood, taken on day 0 of AZD1222 vaccination. The TCR was taken from an adult in good health. The chain links TRBV9 to TRBJ1-3; the D is unclear. CDR3 residues: CASSVEEKQNSRNTIYF. The DNA of the CDR3 is TGTGCCAGCAGCGTAGAAGAAAAACAGAACTCCCGAAACACCATATATTTT. The full variable domain, with the rest looked up from reference TRBV9 and TRBJ1-3, is DSGVTQTPKHLITATGQRVTLRCSPRSGDLSVYWYQQSLDQGLQFLIQYYNGEERAKGNILERFSAQQFPDLHSELNLSSLELGDSALYFCASSVEEKQNSRNTIYFGEGSWLTVV.